This T cell receptor beta chain was recorded in a study of blood T cell repertoires in COVID-19. Study details: The cDNA or gDNA used as material had been derived from T cells, B-cell-depleted T cells, or PBMCs.

The CDR3 loop spans 16 amino acids. The germline V and J ends were trimmed by 8 bases and 1 base, with 18 bases remaining between them. Per the germline V gene, CDR1 is LNHDA and CDR2 is SQIVND (reference sequence). TCRdb keeps only in-frame clones here, not all; method: immunoSEQ multiplex PCR. The data contain approximately 110,000 clones, approximately 81% of them singletons. Specimen: peripheral blood. The receptor was isolated from a human donor in a cohort sampled during active COVID-19. The chain employs TRBV19 and TRBJ2-1, with a weak D call TRBD1 (6 bases). CDR3 DNA: TGTGCCAGTTCGGATACAGGGCGTATATCCTACAATGAGCAGTTCTTC. Translation: CASSDTGRISYNEQFF.